Presented here are 29 T cell receptor beta chains from one specimen sequenced in a study of T cell responses to AZD1222 COVID-19 vaccine. Repertoires were generated with immunoSEQ multiplex PCR, while TCRdb's copy carries only in-frame clones and drops some. Of some 200,000 clones listed, 80% to 90% are singletons. Here the sequenced sample was peripheral blood, taken on day 0 of AZD1222 vaccination. All receptors derive from an adult in good health.

The rearrangement joins TRBV10-2 to TRBJ1-4, with D perhaps TRBD1 (6 bases). Germline V gene lookup returns CDR1 WSHSY and CDR2 SAAADI. V was trimmed by 0 bases and J by 4 bases, leaving 12 bases between them. The CDR3 totals 16 residues. This CDR3 is CASSESTGRNNEKLFF. CDR3 nucleotide sequence: TGCGCCAGCAGTGAGTCAACAGGGCGGAATAATGAAAAACTGTTTTTT.

The chain combines TRBV29-1 with TRBJ2-7; 11 bases match TRBD1. Germline trimming cut 7 bases from V and 2 bases from J; bases unmatched to any gene: 1. The CDR3 is made up of 12 amino acids. Germline assignment: CDR1 SQVTM and CDR2 ANQGSEA. In DNA form, the CDR3 reads TGCAGCGGGGGACAGGGGGCCTACGAGCAGTACTTC. Amino acid sequence: CSGGQGAYEQYF.

The count of this clone is one. The CDR3 reads CASSLEAQRSNIQYF. The DNA of the CDR3 is TGCGCCAGCAGCTTGGAGGCCCAGAGGTCGAACATTCAGTACTTC. J is TRBJ2-4 and V is TRBV5-1; D unresolved. V lost 0 bases and J lost 7, with 14 bases in between. Germline CDR1 is SGHRS and CDR2 is YFSETQ. The CDR3 consists of 15 residues.

The rearrangement links TRBV5-5 to TRBJ2-1; 13 bases fit TRBD2. Germline V CDR1 and CDR2: SGHKS, YYEKEE (reference sequence). CDR3 length: 15 amino acids. With 4 bases clipped from V and 10 bases from J, the junction kept 8 bases outside the gene matches. The CDR3: CASSPGTSGEREQFF. CDR3 coding DNA: TGTGCCAGCAGCCCAGGGACTAGCGGGGAAAGGGAGCAGTTCTTC.

This clone has only one observation. The junction does not match germline at one end; this may be a read error. The chain carries TRBV11-1 and TRBJ1-1; 8 positions match TRBD1. The CDR3 contains 12 residues. CDR1 is SGHAT and CDR2 is FQDESV in the germline V gene (reference sequence). The CDR3 DNA is TGTGCCAGCAGCTTGCTCGGACAGGGCAGGTCATTT. Amino acid sequence: CASSLLGQGRSF.

A word on this clone: A read error may account for a junction end that differs from germline. The chain is built from TRBV7-7 and TRBJ2-7, with TRBD1 matching 7 bases. This CDR3 is built from 15 residues. Looked up from germline, CDR1 is SSHAT and CDR2 is FNYEAQ (reference sequence). CDR3 nucleotide sequence: TGTGCTAGCAGCTTAAGAGGGGGCAGGGAGTACGAGCAGTACTTC. Translating it yields CASSLRGGREYEQYF.

CDR3: CASSISGSAGELFF. The CDR3 bases are TGTGCCAGTAGTATTTCTGGCTCGGCCGGGGAGCTGTTTTTT. The J gene is TRBJ2-2, the V gene TRBV19; D is ambiguous. CDR3 length equals 14 residues. Germline lookup yields CDR1 LNHDA and CDR2 SQIVND (reference sequence). V lost 3 bases and J lost 6, with 11 bases in between.

The V gene is TRBV28, the J gene TRBJ1-4; D is unclear. Trimming pared 5 bases from V and 0 bases from J, leaving 10 bases between. Germline CDR1 MDHEN, CDR2 SYDVKM. The CDR3 is 15 residues long. The CDR3 DNA is TGTGCCAGCAGTCGCGACACCGCAACTAATGAAAAACTGTTTTTT. This translates into CASSRDTATNEKLFF.

The chain has TRBV29-1 and TRBJ1-2, with 9 positions matching TRBD1. The junction had 9 bases not matched to a gene; V was cut back by 7 bases and J by 6 bases. This CDR3 spans 13 amino acids. Per germline, CDR1 SQVTM and CDR2 ANQGSEA. CDR3 DNA sequence: TGCAGCGCGGACAGGGGACCTCTAAATGGCTACACCTTC. This gives the protein CSADRGPLNGYTF.

For this clone: A junction end diverges from the germline sequence, so it may reflect a read error. The CDR3 reads CAWSVGTLRLF. The DNA of the CDR3 is TGTGCCTGGAGTGTGGGCACCCTCCGGCTCTTT. This chain uses TRBV30 with TRBJ1-6; no reliable D call. This CDR3 is 11 amino acids long. CDR1 GTSNPN and CDR2 SVGIG come from the germline V gene (reference sequence).

The gene calls are TRBV21-1 and TRBJ1-6; the table gives TRBD1 as D, unverified against the DNA. TRBV21-1 is classified as a pseudogene. The CDR3 spans 16 residues. CDR3 loop: CASTPQGSSYNSPLHF. The DNA for the CDR3 is TGTGCCAGCACCCCCCAGGGAAGCTCCTATAATTCACCCCTCCACTTT.

The table lists this clone with a count of one. In the same sample, other DNA sequences code for this CDR3. The chain combines TRBV19 with TRBJ2-5; perhaps TRBD2 as D (6 bases). Germline CDR1 and CDR2: LNHDA and SQIVND (reference sequence). V was shortened by 1 base and J by 3 bases, with 6 bases between the two germline ends. The CDR3 has 13 residues. CDR3 in DNA: TGTGCCAGTAGTATAGGACTAGAAGAGACCCAGTACTTC. Translation gives CASSIGLEETQYF.

This chain connects TRBV7-2 to TRBJ1-2, with D uncertain. V was trimmed by 1 base and J by 3 bases, leaving 9 bases between them. Per the germline V gene, CDR1 is SGHTA and CDR2 is FQGNSA. CDR3 size: 14 residues. The CDR3 region has the DNA TGTGCCAGCAGCTTAGTGGGGAGGGACTATGGCTACACCTTC. Translating it yields CASSLVGRDYGYTF.

V and J are TRBV30 and TRBJ1-6, with 8 bases lining up with TRBD1. Germline assignment: CDR1 GTSNPN and CDR2 SVGIG (reference sequence). This CDR3 is built from 18 residues. The V gene end was trimmed by 2 bases and the J gene end by 5 bases; junction bases not matched to a gene: 14. CDR3 loop: CAWSSDRTGSSHNSPLHF. The CDR3 DNA reads as TGTGCCTGGAGTTCTGATCGGACAGGGAGTAGTCATAATTCACCCCTCCACTTT.

The rearrangement uses TRBV7-2 and TRBJ1-4, with D maybe TRBD1 (5 bases). This CDR3 comprises 15 residues. In germline, CDR1 is SGHTA, CDR2 FQGNSA. Between the trimmed V and J ends, which lost 3 bases and 1 base, there was a span of 9 bases. CDR3 in DNA: TGTGCCAGCAGCTTCCTGGGGGGAACTAATGAAAAACTGTTTTTT. Residues: CASSFLGGTNEKLFF.

This clone was seen only once. The rearrangement joins TRBV7-6 to TRBJ1-2; D gene ambiguous. The CDR3 totals 16 residues. Germline V gene lookup returns CDR1 SGHVS and CDR2 FNYEAQ. V was shortened by 1 base and J by 2 bases, with 14 bases between the two germline ends. The CDR3 here is CASSLEARTPNYGYTF. The CDR3 coding sequence is TGTGCCAGCAGCTTAGAGGCTCGGACCCCGAACTATGGCTACACCTTC.

The genes are TRBV9 and TRBJ2-5, with 10 bases lining up with TRBD2. V was clipped by 0 bases and J by 5 bases; unmatched bases: 4. Germline CDR1 and CDR2: SGDLS and YYNGEE. The CDR3 is 15 amino acids. The CDR3 DNA is TGTGCCAGCAGCGTAGCCCGGACTAGCGGCGAGACCCAGTACTTC. Residues: CASSVARTSGETQYF. Filled out from reference TRBV9 and TRBJ2-5, the complete variable domain reads DSGVTQTPKHLITATGQRVTLRCSPRSGDLSVYWYQQSLDQGLQFLIQYYNGEERAKGNILERFSAQQFPDLHSELNLSSLELGDSALYFCASSVARTSGETQYFGPGTRLLVL.

The chain couples TRBV28 to TRBJ2-1, with 7 bases lining up with TRBD2. V dropped 8 bases and J dropped 0; count of bases not matched to a gene: 7. This CDR3 comprises 15 residues. CDR1 and CDR2 (germline): MDHEN, SYDVKM. CDR3 in amino acids: CASSSGGSSYNEQFF. The CDR3 nucleotides are TGTGCCAGCTCTAGCGGAGGGAGCTCCTACAATGAGCAGTTCTTC.

This clone was found a few times. The CDR3 here is CASSLAGTFSYEQYF. The CDR3 bases are TGTGCCAGCAGCTTGGCAGGGACGTTCTCCTACGAGCAGTACTTC. The chain uses TRBV5-8 and TRBJ2-7; D is possibly TRBD1 or TRBD2 (5 bases each). Trimming shortened V by 0 bases and J by 0 bases, and 10 bases separated the two germline ends. The CDR3 runs 15 residues. Per the germline V gene, CDR1 is SGHTS and CDR2 is YDEGEE.

The V gene is TRBV29-1, the J gene TRBJ1-2; 8 bases map to TRBD1. Germline-derived CDR1 and CDR2 are SQVTM and ANQGSEA. With V trimmed by 7 bases and J by 4 bases, 11 bases remained unmatched. This CDR3 has 14 amino acids. The CDR3 DNA sequence: TGCAGCGCCGAAGGGCAGGGGGCCGGCTATGGCTACACCTTC. Translation gives CSAEGQGAGYGYTF.

V usage is TRBV29-1 and J usage is TRBJ1-1; the D gene is possibly TRBD1 (6 bases). This CDR3 has 13 residues. CDR1 and CDR2 (germline): SQVTM, ANQGSEA. V lost 5 bases and J lost 0, with 10 bases in between. The DNA for the CDR3 is TGCAGCGTTTACAGGGCCATGAACACTGAAGCTTTCTTT. This codes for CSVYRAMNTEAFF.

This clone was picked up one time. The chain couples TRBV6-5 to TRBJ1-1; 10 bases fit TRBD1. V dropped 4 bases and J dropped 1; count of bases not matched to a gene: 3. Germline lookup yields CDR1 MNHEY and CDR2 SVGAGI. The CDR3 is 15 amino acids. CDR3 nucleotide sequence: TGTGCCAGCAGTTGGACAGGGGGTCCGAACACTGAAGCTTTCTTT. Translation: CASSWTGGPNTEAFF.

DNA for the CDR3: TGTGCCAAGCAGGGTCCTGGAAACACCATATATTTT. Protein: CAKQGPGNTIYF. The chain uses TRBV12-3 or TRBV12-4 and TRBJ1-3; a possible D gene is TRBD1 (5 bases). The length of the CDR3 is 12 residues. Trimming left V 10 bases short and J 2 bases short, with 9 bases between.

The rearrangement links TRBV4-1 to TRBJ1-5; D might be TRBD1 (5 bases). The germline V gene has CDR1 MGHRA and CDR2 YSYEKL. The CDR3 is 15 amino acids. Trimming cost V 2 bases and J 0 bases, with 8 bases left between them. The DNA for the CDR3 is TGCGCCAGCAGCCAACGACAGAATAGCAATCAGCCCCAGCATTTT. Translation: CASSQRQNSNQPQHF.

The chain has TRBV11-2 and TRBJ1-1; D is ambiguous. Germline V gene sequence: CDR1 SGHAT, CDR2 FQNNGV. Trimming stripped 6 bases from V and 8 bases from J, with 13 bases between. CDR3 length equals 12 residues. In DNA form, the CDR3 reads TGTGCCAGCAGACAGTACACGGAAGAAGCTTTCTTT. It translates to CASRQYTEEAFF.

This clone turned up a few times. The V and J genes are TRBV18 and TRBJ1-6, with a possible D match to TRBD1 (5 bases). V shed 3 bases and J shed 0 bases, with 12 bases lying between them. The germline CDR1 and CDR2 sequences are KGHSH and LQKENI. This CDR3 has 17 residues. CDR3 sequence: CASSPVLGGSYNSPLHF. CDR3 nucleotide sequence: TGTGCCAGCTCACCGGTCTTGGGGGGCTCCTATAATTCACCCCTCCACTTT.

This clone was detected once. V is TRBV3-1 (or the pseudogene TRBV3-2) and J is TRBJ2-2; either TRBD1 or TRBD2 may supply D (7 bases each). Germline lookup yields CDR1 LGHDT and CDR2 YNNKEL (reference sequence). Trimming removed 4 bases at V and 7 bases at J, with 16 bases between. This CDR3 contains 15 residues. The chain's CDR3 is CASSPIRGGVGELFF. The DNA of the CDR3 is TGTGCCAGCAGCCCGATCAGGGGGGGTGTCGGGGAGCTGTTTTTT.

The chain links TRBV5-1 to TRBJ1-1; maybe TRBD1 (6 bases). There are 14 residues in the CDR3. The germline V and J ends were trimmed by 2 bases and 2 bases, with 10 bases remaining between them. Germline values: CDR1 SGHRS, CDR2 YFSETQ. The CDR3 protein is CASSFGTTNTEAFF. As DNA, the CDR3 is TGCGCCAGCAGCTTCGGGACAACTAACACTGAAGCTTTCTTT.

The chain joins TRBV29-1 to TRBJ1-1; no reliable D call. With 6 bases removed from V and 2 bases from J, the gap between germline ends came to 13 bases. The CDR3 runs 13 residues. Germline V CDR1 and CDR2: SQVTM, ANQGSEA. The CDR3 loop reads CSVAPGYNTEAFF. The CDR3 DNA reads TGCAGCGTAGCCCCTGGGTATAACACTGAAGCTTTCTTT.